This T cell receptor beta chain is from a study of blood T cell repertoires in COVID-19 (dated by TCRdb to 2020 to 2022). Some background on the complete study: Collaborator samples came from the United States, Italy and Spain and covered acute and convalescent phases of COVID-19. The sample metadata nearly always contained a de-identified subject ID, COVID-19 status, age in years and sex. Where available, HLA class I and class II types were obtained from metadata supplied by the sample provider rather than from assay-based typing. A freely available public database, intended as a resource for researchers studying the immune response to SARS-CoV-2, is where the repertoires were released. The prospective study material was composed of cDNA or gDNA derived from T cells, B-cell-depleted T cells, or PBMCs. The samples were drawn from two sources: the first 160 participants of the ongoing ImmuneRACE study, and fewer than 1,500 subjects contributed by 6 global collaborators. Subjects who had been exposed to COVID-19, were actively infected with it, or had recovered from it provided the deeply sampled blood TCRbeta repertoires that made up the dataset. What the study reported, not specific to this receptor: The amount of clinical and demographic metadata varied by source and participant and was provided uncurated.

Whole blood was collected in K2EDTA tubes by collaborating institutions according to the institutions' own protocols. For TCRbeta analysis, collaborators shipped samples in one of three forms: frozen whole blood, isolated PBMCs, or DNA extracted from either of those sample types. Per the germline V gene (reference sequence), MNHEY is the CDR1 and SMNVEV is the CDR2. For this chain, trimming is 6 bases at the V end and 6 bases at the J end, and the number of junction bases without a gene match is 8. From cysteine to phenylalanine, the CDR3 is 15 amino acids long. Kept here is only the CDR3 DNA, which spans 45 bases and is read in frame from base 1. TCRbeta CDR3 regions were amplified from genomic DNA by means of the immunoSEQ Assay, a bias-controlled multiplex PCR. The original methods were these. The number of nucleated cells in each sample was estimated from the amplification of reference gene primers within the assay. Sequence reads were collapsed and filtered to measure the absolute abundance of every unique TCRbeta CDR3 rearrangement. For each sample, productive Simpson clonality was calculated as the square root of Simpson's diversity index across productive rearrangements. TCRdb holds this immuneACCESS table with in-frame rearrangements only. Some clones are missing; in checked studies, unresolved V genes explain under half, and the rest has no known cause. The DNA gave D and trimming, while V, J and clone size come from that table. The sample data list tens of thousands of clones, and around 82% of these were observed just once. The ten largest clones capture about 6.9% of the sample.

As regards this clone: Its antigen remains unidentified. Base qualities are not provided; no much larger clone lies one nucleotide away.

Sequences were obtained from peripheral blood. The chain is encoded by TRBV27 joined to TRBJ1-6, and 7 junctional nucleotides match TRBD1. The clonotype originates from a human donor in a cohort sampled during active COVID-19. The bases read TGTGCCAGCAGGTCCCCGGGACAGATTAATTCACCCCTCCACTTT. Translated, it reads CASRSPGQINSPLHF.